This entry describes one T cell receptor (beta chain). The antigen is unknown. The CDR3 runs to 14 residues. Germline CDR1 and CDR2: LGHNA and YNFKEQ. The J segment lost 5 bases and the V segment lost 3 bases, leaving 0 bases of the junction unmatched. Some clones are missing from TCRdb's copy, which holds only in-frame ones; the method was immunoSEQ multiplex PCR. The data contain 5,000 or so clones, roughly four fifths of them seen just once; the ten biggest clones take up about 7%. This entry belongs to a study of immune evolution from preneoplasia to lung adenocarcinoma. Whole-study findings and limits: Top clone share appeared to fall from AAH through AIS, MIA, adenocarcinoma. Normal lung had highest clonality; later lesions appeared denser, more diverse.

Sequencing input: FFPE minimally invasive lung adenocarcinoma tissue. This receptor was taken from a person between 60 and 79 years old with lung adenocarcinoma. The V gene is TRBV4-2, the J gene TRBJ2-7; 14 bases agree with TRBD2. CDR3: CASSQGLAGDEQYF. The CDR3 DNA sequence: TGTGCCAGCAGCCAGGGACTAGCGGGAGACGAGCAGTACTTC.